This T cell receptor beta chain is drawn from a study of blood T cell repertoires in COVID-19. Study information: COVID-19 samples from acute and convalescent phases originated in the United States, Italy and Spain. Sources were T cells, B-cell-depleted T cells, or PBMCs; the material itself was cDNA or gDNA.

In the original workflow: Estimation of nucleated cell counts relied on the amplification of reference gene primers. Assay used: immunoSEQ multiplex PCR; TCRdb lists only in-frame clones, some missing. V, J and clone size are those of that table, while D and trimming were read from the DNA. Of more than 40,000 clones in the sample, approximately 84% were seen once. A note on this clone: Other DNA sequences within the sample encode an identical CDR3.

Germline CDR1 is SGHTA and CDR2 is FQGNSA. The CDR3 has 15 amino acids. J lost 5 bases, V lost 4 bases, and 3 bases had no gene match. The chain employs TRBV7-2 and TRBJ2-5, with 14 bases lining up with TRBD2. The sequenced material came from peripheral blood. The sequence was obtained from a man in his fifties or sixties with active COVID-19. This CDR3 reads CASSSGTSGGETQYF. For the CDR3, the DNA is TGTGCCAGCAGCTCGGGGACTAGCGGGGGTGAGACCCAGTACTTC.